This TCR beta chain was captured in a study of tumor-infiltrating lymphocytes in primary liver carcinoma. As regards this clonotype: A much larger clone differs by one base, so this may be a read error.

The investigators made TCR beta cDNA from approximately 500 ng total RNA, using a constant-region primer. Sequencing libraries for TCR beta derived from three nested multiplex PCR rounds that used slightly modified ARM-PCR. Researchers ran the first two PCR rounds for roughly 11 cycles each with TRBV1-TRBV30 forward primers and a C-beta reverse primer. One entry per CDR3 protein, called by TCRdb with MiXCR from the multiplex PCR reads. There are some 87,000 distinct CDR3 sequences in the sample; 68% occur only once, and more than 25% lies in the top ten. The source material, about 17-31 mg of unsorted bulk tissue, was used to co-extract RNA and DNA. Per the germline V gene, CDR1 is SGHVS and CDR2 is FQNEAQ. The CDR3 sequence is 15 residues long. V lost 6 bases, J lost 7 bases, and 8 bases stayed unmatched.

The specimen was tumor-adjacent normal liver tissue. This clonotype was sampled from a man between 35 and 55 years old with primary liver carcinoma and hepatitis B virus infection. The rearrangement uses TRBV7-8 and TRBJ2-1, with 11 bases that match TRBD2. The CDR3 region has the DNA TGTGCCAGCAGACCCATAGCGGGAGGGGCTAATGAGCAGTTCTTC. This translates into CASRPIAGGANEQFF. The full variable domain, its missing parts supplied by reference TRBV7-8 and TRBJ2-1, is GAGVSQSPRYKVAKRGQDVALRCDPISGHVSLFWYQQALGQGPEFLTYFQNEAQLDKSGLPSDRFFAERPEGSVSTLKIQRTQQEDSAVYLCASRPIAGGANEQFFGPGTRLTVL.